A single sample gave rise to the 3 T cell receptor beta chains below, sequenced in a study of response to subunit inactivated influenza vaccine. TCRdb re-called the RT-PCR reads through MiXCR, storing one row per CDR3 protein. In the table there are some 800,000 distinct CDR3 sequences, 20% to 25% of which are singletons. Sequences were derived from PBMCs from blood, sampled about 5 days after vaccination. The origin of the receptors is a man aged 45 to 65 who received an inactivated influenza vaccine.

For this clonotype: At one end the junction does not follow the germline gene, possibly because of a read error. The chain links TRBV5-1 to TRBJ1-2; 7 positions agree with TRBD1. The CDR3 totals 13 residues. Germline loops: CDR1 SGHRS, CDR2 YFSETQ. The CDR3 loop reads CASSGTENYGNTF. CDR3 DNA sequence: TGCGCCAGCAGTGGGACAGAGAACTATGGCAACACCTTC.

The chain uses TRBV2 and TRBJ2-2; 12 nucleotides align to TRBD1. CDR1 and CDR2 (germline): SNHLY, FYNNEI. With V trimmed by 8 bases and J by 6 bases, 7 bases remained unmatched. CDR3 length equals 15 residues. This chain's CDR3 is CASCPGQGASGELFF. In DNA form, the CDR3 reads TGTGCCAGCTGCCCGGGACAGGGGGCATCCGGGGAGCTGTTTTTT. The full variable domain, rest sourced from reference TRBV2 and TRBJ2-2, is EPEVTQTPSHQVTQMGQEVILRCVPISNHLYFYWYRQILGQKVEFLVSFYNNEISEKSEIFDDQFSVERPDGSNFTLKIRSTKLEDSAMYFCASCPGQGASGELFFGEGSRLTVL.

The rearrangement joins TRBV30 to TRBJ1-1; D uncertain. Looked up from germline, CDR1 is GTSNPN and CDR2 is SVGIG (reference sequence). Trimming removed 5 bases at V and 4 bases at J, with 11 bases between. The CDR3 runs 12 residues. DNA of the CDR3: TGTGCCTGGGTACATACGGGCACTGAAGCTTTCTTT. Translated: CAWVHTGTEAFF.